Listed here is a single T cell receptor beta chain. Its specificity is not known. These data belong to a study of OX40 agonist ivuxolimab in advanced cancers. Broader study findings: Doses of 0.1 to 3.0 mg/kg were accompanied by clonal expansion of CD4+ and CD8+ blood T cells by week 6.

V was shortened by 6 bases and J by 2 bases, with 14 bases between the two germline ends. This CDR3 region has 14 residues. Germline lookup yields CDR1 MDHEN and CDR2 SYDVKM. Sequencing was performed with immunoSEQ multiplex PCR; in TCRdb, only in-frame clones are kept and a portion is missing. The sample has roughly 93,000 clones; roughly nine tenths are singletons. V and J are TRBV28 and TRBJ2-7, with D hard to call. Here the sequenced sample was CD4+ or CD8+ T cells sorted from blood, taken in a trial of the OX40 agonist ivuxolimab. This TCR was recovered from an adult with an advanced solid tumor such as melanoma, head and neck, liver or kidney cancer. CDR3 nucleotide sequence: TGTGCCAGCAGCCTTAACCGTCATCCCTACGAGCAGTACTTC. Translating it yields CASSLNRHPYEQYF.